The T cell receptor (beta chain) described here comes from a study of vaccination effects on CD4 cells after COVID-19. Study context: As their vaccination, participants received two doses of either BNT162b2 or mRNA-1273. The study sampled a couple of convalescent patients 16 days and one week before vaccination.

Concerning this clone: As yet, its antigen is unknown.

Antigen-specific CD4+ T cells were expanded with viral peptide pools in the ViraFEST assay before sequencing. Researchers isolated CD4+ T cells once approximately eleven days of culture had elapsed. Documented for the person is a PCR-confirmed SARS-CoV-2 infection occurring between March and December 2020. It was with around 9.9 IU/ml IL-2 and roughly 9.2 ug/ml peptides that roughly 2.2 million PBMC per well were cultured. Days 3 and 7 saw half the medium replaced with IL-2 medium. Sequenced by immunoSEQ multiplex PCR; TCRdb stores in-frame clones only, minus some. The sample lists fewer than 25,000 clones; roughly 80% were seen once. Per the germline V gene, CDR1 is SGDLS and CDR2 is YYNGEE. This CDR3 contains 15 residues. Trimming removed 2 bases from V and 2 bases from J; junction bases left unmatched: 6.

The receptor was isolated from a human donor who had a prior SARS-CoV-2 infection. This chain joins TRBV9 and TRBJ2-5, with 7 bases matching TRBD1. The input for sequencing was CD4+ T cells from PBMCs cultured with a peptide pool, taken before COVID-19 vaccination. CDR3 nucleotide sequence: TGTGCCAGCAGCGTGAGCCCGGGACAGCAAGAGACCCAGTACTTC. This encodes CASSVSPGQQETQYF. The variable domain in full, with the rest retrieved from reference TRBV9 and TRBJ2-5, is DSGVTQTPKHLITATGQRVTLRCSPRSGDLSVYWYQQSLDQGLQFLIQYYNGEERAKGNILERFSAQQFPDLHSELNLSSLELGDSALYFCASSVSPGQQETQYFGPGTRLLVL.